Below are 24 T cell receptor beta chains sequenced from a single sample in a study of blood T cell repertoires in COVID-19. The table came from immunoSEQ multiplex PCR; TCRdb's copy has only in-frame clones and leaves some out. Of a few hundred thousand clones in the sample, around nine tenths were seen once. The sample consisted of PBMCs or T cells enriched from blood (not recorded which). Receptors originate from a woman aged 40 to 55 who had recovered from COVID-19.

The table lists this clone with a count of one. The chain uses TRBV18 and TRBJ1-1, with a tentative D call TRBD1 (6 bases). The CDR3 contains 14 residues. Germline V gene lookup returns CDR1 KGHSH and CDR2 LQKENI. The germline V and J ends were trimmed by 5 bases and 1 base, with 11 bases remaining between them. This chain's CDR3 is CASSVGQRNTEAFF. CDR3 DNA: TGTGCCAGCTCAGTAGGACAGAGGAACACTGAAGCTTTCTTT.

The chain joins TRBV6-2 or TRBV6-3 to TRBJ2-1; 13 bases fit TRBD2. The CDR3 loop spans 16 amino acids. Germline CDR1 MNHEY, CDR2 SVGEGT. V was clipped by 6 bases and J by 2 bases; unmatched bases: 4. The CDR3 bases are TGTGCCAGCAGCCTGACTAGCGGGGGGACCTACAATGAGCAGTTCTTC. Translation: CASSLTSGGTYNEQFF.

The CDR3 loop reads CASSLSDRGNYGYTF. DNA for the CDR3: TGTGCCAGCAGTTTATCGGACAGGGGCAACTATGGCTACACCTTC. The chain uses TRBV27 and TRBJ1-2; 9 nucleotides match TRBD1. V was pared by 0 bases and J by 2 bases, with 1 base of the junction left unmatched. This CDR3 contains 15 residues. Germline loops: CDR1 MNHEY, CDR2 SMNVEV (reference sequence).

The chain has TRBV7-9 and TRBJ1-3; perhaps TRBD1 as D (5 bases). The CDR3 runs 19 residues. V was pared by 2 bases and J by 2 bases, with 22 bases between. The germline V gene has CDR1 SEHNR and CDR2 FQNEAQ (reference sequence). Here the CDR3 DNA reads TGTGCCAGCAGCTTATCGGGCCGGGGGGAGGGAAGCCCTGGAAACACCATATATTTT. Translating gives CASSLSGRGEGSPGNTIYF.

V usage is TRBV9 and J usage is TRBJ2-5; 10 bases are shared with TRBD2. Germline CDR1 reads SGDLS; CDR2 reads YYNGEE. V gave up 0 bases and J gave up 2 bases; unmatched junction bases: 7. CDR3 length: 17 residues. The CDR3 loop is CASSVALAGNFQETQYF. The DNA for the CDR3 is TGTGCCAGCAGCGTAGCACTAGCGGGGAACTTTCAAGAGACCCAGTACTTC.

This chain links TRBV4-1 with TRBJ1-5, with TRBD1 as a possible D gene (6 bases). Germline V gives CDR1 MGHRA, CDR2 YSYEKL. Trimming took 4 bases from V and 4 from J, leaving 14 bases between them. This CDR3 has 15 residues. The CDR3 DNA is TGCGCCAGCAGCCGAGACGGACAGCCTAATCAGCCCCAGCATTTT. Translated, it gives CASSRDGQPNQPQHF.

This clone is a singleton in its sample. The CDR3 sequence: CASSALGTSGSYEQFF. CDR3 nucleotides: TGTGCCAGTAGTGCTCTCGGGACTAGCGGGAGCTATGAGCAGTTCTTC. The chain couples TRBV19 to TRBJ2-1, with 14 bases aligning to TRBD2. The CDR3 totals 16 residues. V trimming: 5 bases; J trimming: 8 bases; junction bases outside the gene matches: 8. CDR1 is LNHDA, CDR2 SQIVND, per germline (reference sequence).

The rearrangement links TRBV4-1 to TRBJ2-3, with 13 bases matching TRBD2. V trimming: 0 bases; J trimming: 2 bases; junction bases outside the gene matches: 5. The CDR3 loop spans 18 amino acids. Germline V gene lookup returns CDR1 MGHRA and CDR2 YSYEKL. Written as DNA, the CDR3 is TGCGCCAGCAGCCAAGATGTACTAGCGGGAGGGAACACAGATACGCAGTATTTT. This gives the protein CASSQDVLAGGNTDTQYF.

The chain combines TRBV11-3 with TRBJ1-1, with D unresolved. There are 15 residues in the CDR3. The V end was cut by 5 bases, the J end by 8 bases, with 21 bases between. Germline V gene lookup returns CDR1 SGHNT and CDR2 YENEEA. CDR3 residues: CASSMTIFGIREAFF. CDR3 in DNA: TGTGCCAGCAGCATGACAATATTCGGGATCAGGGAAGCTTTCTTT.

The chain recombines TRBV15 with TRBJ2-1, with 8 bases fitting TRBD2. Trimming took 2 bases from V and 8 from J; bases not matched to a gene: 5. This CDR3 region has 14 residues. Germline assignment: CDR1 LNHNV and CDR2 YYDKDF (reference sequence). The CDR3 region is CATSRTAGAYEQFF. The CDR3 DNA reads as TGTGCCACCAGCAGAACAGCGGGAGCATATGAGCAGTTCTTC.

A note on this clone: The junction shows a germline mismatch at one end, possibly a read error. The V call is TRBV19, the J call TRBJ1-5; D remains unclear. The CDR3 has 18 amino acids. In germline, CDR1 is LNHDA, CDR2 SQIVND (reference sequence). CDR3 region: CASSISSGYSFGKQPQHF. In nucleotides, the CDR3 is TGTGCCAGTAGTATAAGTTCTGGGTATAGCTTTGGCAAGCAGCCCCAGCATTTT.

The chain joins TRBV12-3 or TRBV12-4 to TRBJ2-5, with 8 bases matching TRBD1. After removal of 7 bases from V and 2 bases from J, the junction contained 3 bases not matched to a gene. The CDR3 is made up of 13 amino acids. The CDR3 DNA sequence: TGTGCCAGCAACGGACAGGGTCAAGAGACCCAGTACTTC. Protein sequence: CASNGQGQETQYF.

This chain links TRBV5-4 with TRBJ2-7; 8 bases are shared with TRBD2. The CDR3 loop spans 14 amino acids. CDR1 SGHNT and CDR2 YYREEE come from the germline V gene (reference sequence). V lost 3 bases, J lost 6 bases, and 8 bases stayed unmatched. The chain's CDR3 is CASSWGTRAVEQYF. CDR3 coding DNA: TGTGCCAGCAGCTGGGGGACTAGGGCGGTCGAGCAGTACTTC.

The genes are TRBV12-5 and TRBJ2-7, with 8 nucleotides matching TRBD1. The germline gives CDR1 LGHNT, CDR2 FRNRAP. V lost 7 bases to trimming and J lost 3 bases; unmatched junction nucleotides: 5. This CDR3 region has 13 residues. The CDR3 sequence: CASAYDRGYEQYF. The CDR3 nucleotides are TGTGCTAGTGCCTACGACAGGGGCTACGAGCAGTACTTC.

This clone was seen a few times. The chain is built from TRBV5-1 and TRBJ2-5; 9 positions agree with TRBD1. V shed 0 bases, J shed 0 bases, and the junction held 3 bases outside the gene matches. This CDR3 contains 16 residues. CDR1 is SGHRS, CDR2 YFSETQ, per germline. CDR3 DNA: TGCGCCAGCAGCTTGGTGGGACAGGGTGACCAAGAGACCCAGTACTTC. Protein product: CASSLVGQGDQETQYF.

The count of this clone is one. This chain uses TRBV15 with TRBJ2-5, with 9 bases matching TRBD1. This CDR3 contains 14 residues. V was clipped by 4 bases and J by 5 bases; unmatched bases: 5. Germline V gene data show CDR1 as LNHNV and CDR2 as YYDKDF (reference sequence). The chain's CDR3 is CATSINRGPETQYF. CDR3 bases: TGTGCCACCAGCATAAACAGGGGGCCGGAGACCCAGTACTTC.

The V and J genes are TRBV19 and TRBJ2-2; a possible D gene is TRBD1 (5 bases). CDR3 length: 16 amino acids. CDR1 is LNHDA, CDR2 SQIVND, per germline (reference sequence). V lost 3 bases and J 1 base, leaving 12 bases between the germline ends. The CDR3 DNA sequence: TGTGCCAGTAGTATCTCAGGGCGAGAGAACACCGGGGAGCTGTTTTTT. This gives the protein CASSISGRENTGELFF.

A remark on this clone: This specimen includes other DNA sequences encoding the same CDR3. The chain uses TRBV12-3 or TRBV12-4 and TRBJ1-5; D ambiguous. V was shortened by 2 bases and J by 4 bases, with 6 bases between the two germline ends. The CDR3 consists of 13 residues. The chain's CDR3 is CASSLSGNQPQHF. In DNA form, the CDR3 reads TGTGCCAGCAGTTTATCGGGGAATCAGCCCCAGCATTTT.

This clone was counted once. The rearrangement uses TRBV7-8 and TRBJ1-1, with unresolved D. Germline CDR1 reads SGHVS; CDR2 reads FQNEAQ. This CDR3 has 12 amino acids. V was pared by 10 bases and J by 0 bases, with 9 bases between. CDR3 DNA sequence: TGTGCCACTGGTCAGATGAACACTGAAGCTTTCTTT. This encodes CATGQMNTEAFF.

The V and J genes are TRBV11-2 and TRBJ2-7, with 9 bases fitting TRBD1. The germline V gene has CDR1 SGHAT and CDR2 FQNNGV. The CDR3 loop spans 14 amino acids. With 7 bases clipped from V and 0 bases from J, the junction kept 4 bases outside the gene matches. DNA of the CDR3: TGTGCCAGCATCCGGGACAGGGCCTCCTACGAGCAGTACTTC. Amino acids: CASIRDRASYEQYF.

The chain joins TRBV7-6 to TRBJ2-1, with TRBD2 matching 10 bases. The germline CDR1 and CDR2 sequences are SGHVS and FNYEAQ. CDR3 length: 18 residues. Unmatched junction bases numbered 11, after V lost 3 bases and J lost 3 bases. The CDR3 DNA reads TGTGCCAGCAGCTTCTACCGAGCGGGAGGGCCAATCTACAATGAGCAGTTCTTC. Residues: CASSFYRAGGPIYNEQFF.

V gene TRBV19 combines with J gene TRBJ2-5, with 10 bases identical to TRBD2. Germline assignment: CDR1 LNHDA and CDR2 SQIVND (reference sequence). The CDR3 contains 21 residues. Trimming cost V 8 bases and J 5 bases; bases outside gene matches: 29. The CDR3 loop reads CASPGGGAGGTQREGLETQYF. CDR3 nucleotides: TGTGCCAGTCCTGGAGGAGGGGCAGGGGGAACTCAGCGGGAGGGCTTGGAGACCCAGTACTTC.

The chain combines TRBV2 with TRBJ2-1; the D is unclear. Between the trimmed V and J ends, which lost 6 bases and 10 bases, there was a span of 10 bases. This CDR3 contains 11 residues. Germline loops: CDR1 SNHLY, CDR2 FYNNEI. The CDR3 region is CASSADVEQFF. CDR3 coding DNA: TGTGCCAGCAGCGCGGATGTGGAGCAGTTCTTC.

The chain joins TRBV7-9 to TRBJ1-1; no clear D. CDR3 length: 16 residues. With 1 base removed from V and 0 bases from J, the gap between germline ends came to 12 bases. CDR1 and CDR2 from the germline V gene are SEHNR and FQNEAQ (reference sequence). In DNA, the CDR3 is TGTGCCAGCAGCTTAGACCCCGGCGGGGTGAACACTGAAGCTTTCTTT. Residues: CASSLDPGGVNTEAFF.